This TCR beta chain was recorded in a study of technical replicates of blood from a few donors. TCRdb's table, derived via immunoSEQ multiplex PCR, lists solely in-frame clones and lacks some. The repertoire consists of 65,000 to 95,000 clones, with 97% occurring once and the leading ten covering about 0.29%. V shed 6 bases, J shed 5 bases, and the junction held 5 bases outside the gene matches. The CDR3 is 13 residues long. From germline, CDR1 is MRHNA and CDR2 SNTAGT. Sample: T cells isolated from PBMCs. The receptor was derived from a human donor in good health. The V gene is TRBV6-4, the J gene TRBJ1-1; 8 positions match TRBD1. This CDR3 is CASRQGAGTEAFF. The CDR3 region has the DNA TGTGCCAGCAGGCAGGGGGCGGGAACTGAAGCTTTCTTT.